These T cell receptor beta chains were read from a single sample in a study of cytomegalovirus exposure and HLA in healthy donors. Sequencing used immunoSEQ multiplex PCR; TCRdb keeps in-frame clones, though not all of them. Here the sample spans around 60,000 clones, around 96% being singletons. Sequencing was done on a sample of PBMCs. The origin of the receptors is a man aged 18 to 30 in good health and CMV-seropositive. The CDR3 runs from the conserved cysteine through the conserved F or W. The D gene is left open where the match is weak. Some rows have no size entry. The others give once, few or many, or a class for an expanded clone.

J gene	clone size	V gene	D gene	CDR3 DNA	CDR3 protein
TRBJ1-4	-	TRBV28	TRBD1	TGTGCCAGCAGGCCCGCTCACAGGGGAAGCGAAAAACTGTTTTTT	CASRPAHRGSEKLFF
TRBJ2-5	-	TRBV9	TRBD1	TGTGCCAGCAGCGTAGGGACAGGGGGGGTTCAAGAGACCCAGTACTTC	CASSVGTGGVQETQYF
TRBJ2-1	-	TRBV11-2	TRBD2	TGTGCCAGCCAGACCCGGCTAGCGGGAATCACTGAGCAGTTCTTC	CASQTRLAGITEQFF
TRBJ1-3	once	TRBV4-2	-	TGTGCCAGCAGCCAAGATGCGGCGTCGACCTCTGGAAACACCATATATTTT	CASSQDAASTSGNTIYF
TRBJ1-5	-	TRBV6-4	TRBD1	TGTGCCAGCAGTGAGGACAGGGGGTATAATAGCAATCAGCCCCAGCATTTT	CASSEDRGYNSNQPQHF
TRBJ1-2	-	TRBV19	-	TGTGCCACCCGATCTCAGGGGTCCTATGGCTACACCTTC	CATRSQGSYGYTF
TRBJ2-2	-	TRBV7-9	-	TGTGCCAACGAGGACAGCACGAACACCGGGGAGCTGTTTTTT	CANEDSTNTGELFF
TRBJ1-1	-	TRBV2	-	TGTGCCAGCAACACAGGGCTCATGAACACTGAAGCTTTCTTT	CASNTGLMNTEAFF
TRBJ1-4	once	TRBV19	TRBD1	TGTGCCAGTAGTCCGAGCCGGGACAGGGATGAAAAACTGTTTTTT	CASSPSRDRDEKLFF
TRBJ2-7	-	TRBV7-9	TRBD1	TGTGCCAGCAGCTTGGGGACAGGGGTGGACGAGCAGTACTTC	CASSLGTGVDEQYF
TRBJ1-2	-	TRBV28	-	TGTGCCAGCAGTACGGGACTGGCCTATGGCTACACCTTC	CASSTGLAYGYTF
TRBJ2-7	-	TRBV7-3	TRBD1	TGTGCCAGCAGCATTACCGGGACAGGGTTACACGAGCAGTACTTC	CASSITGTGLHEQYF
TRBJ2-1	-	TRBV5-4	-	TGTGCCAGCAGCTTGATTAGGGACTTATCCTACAATGAGCAGTTCTTC	CASSLIRDLSYNEQFF
TRBJ1-5	-	TRBV5-4	-	TGTGCCAGCAGCCAATCCCCTGACAGGAGCAATCAGCCCCAGCATTTT	CASSQSPDRSNQPQHF
TRBJ1-1	-	TRBV18	TRBD1	TGTGCCAGCTCACCAGGACAGGGAACGTCAGGCACTGAAGCTTTCTTT	CASSPGQGTSGTEAFF
TRBJ1-5	-	TRBV28	TRBD1	TGTGCCAGCAGTTTTCTACAGGGGAATCAGCCCCAGCATTTT	CASSFLQGNQPQHF
TRBJ1-1	-	TRBV19	-	TGTGCCAGTAGTCCGCTCTTTTACTCTACAGGCGACACTGAAGCTTTCTTT	CASSPLFYSTGDTEAFF
TRBJ1-4	-	TRBV4-1	TRBD1	TGCGCCAGCAGCCAAGCCCTCGCCCCGGGACAGGGGGAAAAACTGTTTTTT	CASSQALAPGQGEKLFF
TRBJ2-1	-	TRBV7-2	-	TGTGCCAGCAGCTTTTGGGGGCAGGGCTACAATGAGCAGTTCTTC	CASSFWGQGYNEQFF
TRBJ1-2	-	TRBV5-4	TRBD1	TGTGCCAGCAGCCCGGAGACAGGGGAGAACTATGGCTACACCTTC	CASSPETGENYGYTF
TRBJ1-1	-	TRBV6-5	-	TGTGCCAGCAGTTATGGGGGCCTCGAGGGCACTGAAGCTTTCTTT	CASSYGGLEGTEAFF
TRBJ1-2	-	TRBV6-5	-	TGTGCCAGCAGTTACTCGTGGGGCATAGGATATGGCTACACCTTC	CASSYSWGIGYGYTF
TRBJ2-3	-	TRBV29-1	TRBD1	TGCAGCGTTGAAGGGGGGACAGGGAGTGACACAGATACGCAGTATTTT	CSVEGGTGSDTDTQYF
TRBJ2-1	-	TRBV6-6	-	TGTGCCAGCAGTTACTCGACGGGTGAGCAGTTCTTC	CASSYSTGEQFF
TRBJ1-2	-	TRBV10-2	-	TGCGCCAGCAGTGCCACTTTCCCCAATGGCTACACCTTC	CASSATFPNGYTF
TRBJ2-7	-	TRBV15	-	TGTGCCACCAGCCGTTACGGGAGTTTGGACTCCGAGCAGTACTTC	CATSRYGSLDSEQYF
TRBJ2-7	-	TRBV9	-	TGTGCCAGCAGCGTAGGTCCTAGGAGCTACGAGCAGTACTTC	CASSVGPRSYEQYF
TRBJ2-7	-	TRBV30	-	TGTGCCTGGAGTGTAACGCGTCTCCAGCGGTACGAGCAGTACTTC	CAWSVTRLQRYEQYF
TRBJ2-1	-	TRBV2	TRBD2	TGTGCCATCGGGGGGGGGACTACAGGTATTTGGCAGTTCTTC	CAIGGGTTGIWQFF
TRBJ1-4	-	TRBV10-3	-	TGTGCCATCCAGGGGAACTCAAATGAAAAACTGTTTTTT	CAIQGNSNEKLFF
TRBJ1-2	-	TRBV6-1	-	TGTGCCAGCAGCGGAATACCGGACAGCCGCCTTGGCTACACCTTC	CASSGIPDSRLGYTF
TRBJ2-7	-	TRBV6-5	TRBD2	TGTGCCAGCAGGGGACTAGCGGGAGGATACGAGCAGTACTTC	CASRGLAGGYEQYF
TRBJ1-5	-	TRBV4-3	-	TGCGCCAGCAGCCAAGATGGCTCTCAGCCCCAGCATTTT	CASSQDGSQPQHF
TRBJ2-2	-	TRBV27	TRBD1	TGTGCCAGCACCGGGACAGGGAACACCGGGGAGCTGTTTTTT	CASTGTGNTGELFF
TRBJ2-5	-	TRBV7-9	-	TGTGCCATAGGAGGATCGGGTGAAGAGACCCAGTACTTC	CAIGGSGEETQYF
TRBJ2-3	-	TRBV28	TRBD1	TGTGCCAGCAGTTCAACCGTGGACAGGGCGCCTTCTAGCACAGATACGCAGTATTTT	CASSSTVDRAPSSTDTQYF
TRBJ2-5	-	TRBV4-3	-	TGCGCCAGCAGCCATGGACTCAAGCCCCAAGAGACCCAGTACTTC	CASSHGLKPQETQYF
TRBJ1-2	-	TRBV7-2	TRBD1	TGTGCCAGCAGCTTAGACAGGGGTTTGGGAATAACTAATGGCTACACCTTC	CASSLDRGLGITNGYTF
TRBJ2-3	-	TRBV10-1	TRBD2	TGCGCCAGCAGTGGGGCTAGCGGACTCCTCACAGATACGCAGTATTTT	CASSGASGLLTDTQYF
TRBJ1-6	once	TRBV11-2	-	TGTGCCAGCAGCTTAGGGGTTCACAGGGTCTCCTATAATTCACCCCTCCACTTT	CASSLGVHRVSYNSPLHF
TRBJ1-2	-	TRBV19	-	TGTGCCAGTAGTATAACGGACACCGGTCTATTCTTGGCCTTC	CASSITDTGLFLAF
TRBJ1-5	-	TRBV5-6	-	TGTGCCAGCAGCCTTGGCGGATATCAGCCCCAGCATTTT	CASSLGGYQPQHF
TRBJ2-2	-	TRBV4-3	TRBD1	TGCGCCAGCAGCCAAGAGACAGGGCAGAACACCGGGGAGCTGTTTTTT	CASSQETGQNTGELFF
TRBJ1-1	-	TRBV11-2	-	TGTGCCAGCAGCTCCCCGGGGGGGCAGGGGAACACTGAAGCTTTCTTT	CASSSPGGQGNTEAFF
TRBJ2-2	-	TRBV11-2	-	TGTGCCAGCAGCTTAGATCGGGGAACCGGGGAGCTGTTTTTT	CASSLDRGTGELFF
TRBJ1-2	-	TRBV19	-	TGTGCCACCTACGACGGTGGCAGGGAACACTTC	CATYDGGREHF
TRBJ1-5	-	TRBV27	TRBD1	TGTGCCAGCAGTGGGACAGGGTTAGGTCAGCCCCAGCATTTT	CASSGTGLGQPQHF
TRBJ1-4	-	TRBV30	TRBD1	TGTGCCTGGGGTGGGGACAGACAAATGAATGAAAAACTGTTTTTT	CAWGGDRQMNEKLFF
TRBJ1-1	-	TRBV7-2	-	TGTGCCAGCAGCTTAGACAGGGCAAGCACTGAAGCTTTCTTT	CASSLDRASTEAFF
TRBJ2-7	-	TRBV30	TRBD2	TGTGCCTGGTGCCGGGGGGGCTTCGACGAGCAGTACTTC	CAWCRGGFDEQYF
TRBJ1-2	few	TRBV6-5	-	TGTGCCAGCAGTTTCCAACAGGGCTATGGCTACACCTTC	CASSFQQGYGYTF